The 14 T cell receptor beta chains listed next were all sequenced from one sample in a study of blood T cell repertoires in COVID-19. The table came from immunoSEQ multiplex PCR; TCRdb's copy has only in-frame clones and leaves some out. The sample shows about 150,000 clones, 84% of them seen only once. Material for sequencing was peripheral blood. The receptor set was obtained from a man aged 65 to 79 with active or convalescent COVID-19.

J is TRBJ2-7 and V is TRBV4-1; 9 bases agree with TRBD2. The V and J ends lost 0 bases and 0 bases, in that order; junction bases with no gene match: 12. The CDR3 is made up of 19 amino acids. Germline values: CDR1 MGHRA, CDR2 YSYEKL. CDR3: CASSQEPPQTSGYSYEQYF. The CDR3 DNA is TGCGCCAGCAGCCAAGAGCCCCCTCAGACTAGCGGATACTCCTACGAGCAGTACTTC.

This chain's CDR3 is CSAKTGNGYTF. The CDR3 DNA reads as TGCAGTGCCAAGACAGGGAATGGCTACACCTTC. The rearrangement joins TRBV20-1 to TRBJ1-2; 7 nucleotides line up with TRBD1. V lost 6 bases and J lost 6; bases outside the gene matches: 4. The CDR3 length is 11 residues. CDR1 DFQATT and CDR2 SNEGSKA come from the germline V gene (reference sequence).

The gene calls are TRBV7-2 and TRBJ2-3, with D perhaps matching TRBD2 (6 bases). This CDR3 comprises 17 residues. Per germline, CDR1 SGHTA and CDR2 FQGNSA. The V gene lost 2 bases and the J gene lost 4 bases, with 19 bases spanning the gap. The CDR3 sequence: CASSLRGSSPGADTQYF. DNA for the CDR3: TGTGCCAGCAGCTTAAGGGGTAGCTCACCGGGGGCAGATACGCAGTATTTT.

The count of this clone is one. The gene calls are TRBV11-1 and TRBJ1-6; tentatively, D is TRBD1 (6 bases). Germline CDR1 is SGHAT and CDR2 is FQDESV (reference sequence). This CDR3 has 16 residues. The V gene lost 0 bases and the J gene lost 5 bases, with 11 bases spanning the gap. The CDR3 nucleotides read TGTGCCAGCAGCTTAGCCGGACAGTTGAATAATTCACCCCTCCACTTT. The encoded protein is CASSLAGQLNNSPLHF.

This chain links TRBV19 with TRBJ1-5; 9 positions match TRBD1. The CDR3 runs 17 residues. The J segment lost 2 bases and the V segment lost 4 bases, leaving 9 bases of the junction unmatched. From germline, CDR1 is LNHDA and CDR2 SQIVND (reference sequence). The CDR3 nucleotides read TGTGCCAGTAGTACCACACCGGGACAGGGTGGCAATCAGCCCCAGCATTTT. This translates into CASSTTPGQGGNQPQHF.

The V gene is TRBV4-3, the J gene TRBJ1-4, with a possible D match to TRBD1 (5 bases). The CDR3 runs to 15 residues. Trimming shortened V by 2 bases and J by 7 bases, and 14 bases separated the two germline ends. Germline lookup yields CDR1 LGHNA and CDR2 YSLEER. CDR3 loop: CASSQIGGSGEKLFF. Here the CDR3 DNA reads TGCGCCAGCAGCCAAATCGGGGGGAGCGGTGAAAAACTGTTTTTT.

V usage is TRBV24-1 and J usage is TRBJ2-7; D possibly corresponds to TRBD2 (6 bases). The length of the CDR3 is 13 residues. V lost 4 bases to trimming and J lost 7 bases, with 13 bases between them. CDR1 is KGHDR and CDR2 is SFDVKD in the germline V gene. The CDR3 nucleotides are TGTGCCACCAGTGAGACCGGGACTCAAGAGCAGTACTTC. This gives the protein CATSETGTQEQYF.

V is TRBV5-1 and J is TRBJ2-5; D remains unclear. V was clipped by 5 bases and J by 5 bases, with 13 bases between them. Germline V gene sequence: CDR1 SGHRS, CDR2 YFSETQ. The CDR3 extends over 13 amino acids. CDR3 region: CASSNSPTETQYF. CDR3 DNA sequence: TGCGCCAGCAGTAACAGCCCGACCGAGACCCAGTACTTC.

CDR3 DNA: TGCGCCAGCAGCCCCGGGACTAGCGGTTACGAGCAGTACTTC. The encoded protein is CASSPGTSGYEQYF. The chain links TRBV5-1 to TRBJ2-7; TRBD2 matches 11 bases. V trimming: 4 bases; J trimming: 4 bases; junction bases outside the gene matches: 4. From germline, CDR1 is SGHRS and CDR2 YFSETQ. CDR3 length: 14 amino acids.

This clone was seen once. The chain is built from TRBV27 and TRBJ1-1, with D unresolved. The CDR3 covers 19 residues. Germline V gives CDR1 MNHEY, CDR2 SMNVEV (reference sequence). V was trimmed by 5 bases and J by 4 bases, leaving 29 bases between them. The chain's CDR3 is CASSPAGRAQRVMSTEAFF. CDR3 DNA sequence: TGTGCCAGCAGTCCCGCGGGTCGGGCCCAACGCGTCATGAGCACTGAAGCTTTCTTT.

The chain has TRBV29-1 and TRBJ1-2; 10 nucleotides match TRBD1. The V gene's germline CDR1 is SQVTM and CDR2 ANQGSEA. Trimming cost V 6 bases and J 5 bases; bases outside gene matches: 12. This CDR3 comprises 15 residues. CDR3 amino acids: CSVEKTGGLMYGYTF. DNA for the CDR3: TGCAGCGTGGAAAAGACAGGGGGCCTTATGTATGGCTACACCTTC. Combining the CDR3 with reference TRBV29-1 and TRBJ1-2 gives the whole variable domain SAVISQKPSRDICQRGTSLTIQCQVDSQVTMMFWYRQQPGQSLTLIATANQGSEATYESGFVIDKFPISRPNLTFSTLTVSNMSPEDSSIYLCSVEKTGGLMYGYTFGSGTRLTVV.

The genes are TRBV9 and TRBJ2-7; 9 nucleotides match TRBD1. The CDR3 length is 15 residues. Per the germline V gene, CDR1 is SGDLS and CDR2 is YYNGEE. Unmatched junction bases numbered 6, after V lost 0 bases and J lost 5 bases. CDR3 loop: CASSVVGQGFHEQYF. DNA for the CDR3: TGTGCCAGCAGCGTAGTAGGACAGGGGTTCCACGAGCAGTACTTC.

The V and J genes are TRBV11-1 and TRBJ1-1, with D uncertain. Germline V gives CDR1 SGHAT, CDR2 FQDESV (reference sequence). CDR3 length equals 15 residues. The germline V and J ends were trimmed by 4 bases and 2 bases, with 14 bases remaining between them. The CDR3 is CASSSNTDTNTEAFF. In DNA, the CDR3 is TGTGCCAGCAGCTCGAATACAGACACTAACACTGAAGCTTTCTTT.

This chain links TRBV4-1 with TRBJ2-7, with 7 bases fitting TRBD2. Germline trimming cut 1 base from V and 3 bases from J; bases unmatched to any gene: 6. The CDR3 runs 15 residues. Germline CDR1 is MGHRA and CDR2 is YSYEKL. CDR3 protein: CASSQVFGGSYEQYF. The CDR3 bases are TGCGCCAGCAGCCAAGTTTTCGGCGGGAGCTACGAGCAGTACTTC.